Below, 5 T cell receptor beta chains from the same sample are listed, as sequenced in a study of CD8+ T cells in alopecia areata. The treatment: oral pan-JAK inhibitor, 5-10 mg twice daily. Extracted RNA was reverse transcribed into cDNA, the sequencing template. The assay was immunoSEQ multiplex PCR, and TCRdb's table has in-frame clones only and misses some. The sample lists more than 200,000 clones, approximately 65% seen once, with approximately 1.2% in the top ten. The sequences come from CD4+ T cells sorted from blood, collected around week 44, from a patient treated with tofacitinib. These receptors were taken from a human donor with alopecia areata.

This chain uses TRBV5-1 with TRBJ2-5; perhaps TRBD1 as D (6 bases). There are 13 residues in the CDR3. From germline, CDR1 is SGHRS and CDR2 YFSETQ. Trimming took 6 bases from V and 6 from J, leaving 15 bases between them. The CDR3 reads CASTIQGLQTQYF. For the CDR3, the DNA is TGCGCCAGCACCATACAGGGTTTGCAGACCCAGTACTTC.

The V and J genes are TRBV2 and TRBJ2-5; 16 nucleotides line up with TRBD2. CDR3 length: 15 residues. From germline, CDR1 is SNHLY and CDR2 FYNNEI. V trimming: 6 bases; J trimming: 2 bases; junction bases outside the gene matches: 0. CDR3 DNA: TGTGCCAGCAGGGGACTAGCGGGGGGGCAAGAGACCCAGTACTTC. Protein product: CASRGLAGGQETQYF. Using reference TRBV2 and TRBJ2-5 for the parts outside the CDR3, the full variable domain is EPEVTQTPSHQVTQMGQEVILRCVPISNHLYFYWYRQILGQKVEFLVSFYNNEISEKSEIFDDQFSVERPDGSNFTLKIRSTKLEDSAMYFCASRGLAGGQETQYFGPGTRLLVL.

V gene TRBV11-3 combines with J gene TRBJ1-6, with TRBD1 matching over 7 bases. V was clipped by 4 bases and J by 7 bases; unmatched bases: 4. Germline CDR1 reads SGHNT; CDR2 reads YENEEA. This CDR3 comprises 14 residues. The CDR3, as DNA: TGTGCCAGCAGCTGGACAGGCAGCAATTCACCCCTCCACTTT. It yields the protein CASSWTGSNSPLHF.

The CDR3 reads CASSQGGAGTIYF. Written as DNA, the CDR3 is TGCGCCAGCAGCCAGGGAGGGGCAGGCACCATATATTTT. The rearrangement joins TRBV4-3 to TRBJ1-3, with a tentative D call TRBD1 (5 bases). V shed 3 bases and J shed 9 bases, with 12 bases lying between them. Germline V gene data show CDR1 as LGHNA and CDR2 as YSLEER. CDR3 length: 13 residues.

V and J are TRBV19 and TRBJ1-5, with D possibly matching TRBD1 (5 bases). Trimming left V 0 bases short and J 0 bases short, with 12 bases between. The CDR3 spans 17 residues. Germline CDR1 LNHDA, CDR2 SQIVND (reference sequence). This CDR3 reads CASSIESMGHSNQPQHF. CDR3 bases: TGTGCCAGTAGTATAGAAAGCATGGGGCATAGCAATCAGCCCCAGCATTTT.